The 10 T cell receptor beta chains given below trace back to one sample, sequenced in a study of regulatory T cells (dated 2018 in TCRdb). The library was generated by the immunoSEQ multiplex PCR assay. In the multiplex PCR, 52 forward TRBV primers and 13 reverse TRBJ primers were used, and assay-based and computational corrections were applied for amplification bias. TCRdb retrieved this table from immuneACCESS and kept in-frame rearrangements only. Not all clones are present; in checked studies, unresolved V genes account for under half, and no reason is known for the remainder. In this sample the table shows around 15,000 clones, 92% of which occur a single time. The ten largest clones capture 32% of the sample. The sample taken for sequencing was CD8+ T cells sorted from blood. The source is a person aged 18 to 35 with CD3G deficiency.

CDR3 residues: CASSQDYAAYGYTF. CDR3 DNA: TGCGCCAGCAGCCAAGATTACGCAGCCTATGGCTACACCTTC. The chain links TRBV4-1 to TRBJ1-2; no definite D call. The CDR3 loop spans 14 amino acids. CDR1 and CDR2 from the germline V gene are MGHRA and YSYEKL. V lost 0 bases to trimming and J lost 4 bases, with 9 bases between them.

The chain joins TRBV11-2 to TRBJ1-4, with D perhaps TRBD1 (5 bases). CDR1 SGHAT and CDR2 FQNNGV come from the germline V gene. Trimming cost V 5 bases and J 3 bases, with 13 bases left between them. CDR3 length: 15 residues. The CDR3 loop reads CASSPGRGANEKLFF. The CDR3 DNA is TGTGCCAGCAGCCCGGGCCGGGGGGCTAATGAAAAACTGTTTTTT.

This chain links TRBV4-1 with TRBJ2-7; 10 positions agree with TRBD1. The CDR3 extends over 14 amino acids. After removal of 3 bases from V and 1 base from J, the junction contained 0 bases not matched to a gene. CDR1 and CDR2 (germline): MGHRA, YSYEKL. The CDR3 region is CASSQGQGSYEQYF. CDR3 DNA sequence: TGCGCCAGCAGCCAGGGACAGGGGTCCTACGAGCAGTACTTC.

The chain is built from TRBV27 and TRBJ1-1; D may be TRBD1 (5 bases). Trimming shortened V by 4 bases and J by 0 bases, and 9 bases separated the two germline ends. Germline CDR1 and CDR2: MNHEY and SMNVEV (reference sequence). This CDR3 is 14 amino acids long. CDR3: CASSWGGMNTEAFF. The CDR3 nucleotides read TGTGCCAGCAGTTGGGGGGGTATGAACACTGAAGCTTTCTTT.

This clone was counted once. The DNA for the CDR3 is TGTGCCAGCAGCCACAGTGTTGGGACAGCTTCCTACGAGCAGTACGTC. Translated: CASSHSVGTASYEQYV. This chain connects TRBV7-3 to TRBJ2-7; 7 bases map to TRBD1. Per the germline V gene, CDR1 is SGHTA and CDR2 is FQGTGA. J gave up 1 base and V 5 bases, and 11 bases lay outside the gene matches. The CDR3 consists of 16 residues.

V and J are TRBV7-3 and TRBJ2-1, with 9 nucleotides matching TRBD2. Germline-derived CDR1 and CDR2 are SGHTA and FQGTGA. The CDR3 runs to 14 residues. Trimming cost V 3 bases and J 5 bases; bases outside gene matches: 2. The CDR3 DNA reads TGTGCCAGCAGCTTTAGCGGGGGCAACAATGAGCAGTTCTTC. Translation gives CASSFSGGNNEQFF.

By share of the sample, this clone is medium-sized. The V call is TRBV7-6, the J call TRBJ2-3; D not resolved. The CDR3 loop spans 11 amino acids. Germline V CDR1 and CDR2: SGHVS, FNYEAQ. V was shortened by 5 bases and J by 5 bases, with 5 bases between the two germline ends. The CDR3 DNA reads TGTGCCAGCAGCGATGGAGATACGCAGTATTTT. Protein: CASSDGDTQYF. The entire variable domain, with the rest obtained from reference TRBV7-6 and TRBJ2-3, is as follows: GAGVSQSPRYKVTKRGQDVALRCDPISGHVSLYWYRQALGQGPEFLTYFNYEAQQDKSGLPNDRFSAERPEGSISTLTIQRTEQRDSAMYRCASSDGDTQYFGPGTRLTVL.

This clone showed up just a few times. V and J are TRBV19 and TRBJ2-2; D gene unclear. Germline V gene sequence: CDR1 LNHDA, CDR2 SQIVND (reference sequence). The ends were cut back, 3 bases at V and 3 bases at J, with 8 bases in the middle. The CDR3 length is 14 residues. The CDR3: CASSIVPDTGELFF. The CDR3 DNA sequence: TGTGCCAGTAGTATTGTTCCGGACACCGGGGAGCTGTTTTTT.

This chain connects TRBV18 to TRBJ2-7, with 9 bases matching TRBD1. This CDR3 spans 14 amino acids. The germline gives CDR1 KGHSH, CDR2 LQKENI. Trimming at V came to 3 bases and at J to 3 bases, leaving 3 bases not matched to a gene. CDR3 DNA: TGTGCCAGCTCACCGGACAGGGGCTACTACGAGCAGTACTTC. Its translation: CASSPDRGYYEQYF. Using reference TRBV18 and TRBJ2-7 for the parts outside the CDR3, the full variable domain is NAGVMQNPRHLVRRRGQEARLRCSPMKGHSHVYWYRQLPEEGLKFMVYLQKENIIDESGMPKERFSAEFPKEGPSILRIQQVVRGDSAAYFCASSPDRGYYEQYFGPGTRLTVT.

V usage is TRBV7-9 and J usage is TRBJ1-3; a weak D match, TRBD1 (5 bases). CDR1 is SEHNR, CDR2 FQNEAQ, per germline (reference sequence). The length of the CDR3 is 15 residues. Trimming pared 4 bases from V and 0 bases from J, leaving 10 bases between. The CDR3 is CASSWDLLSGNTIYF. CDR3 coding DNA: TGTGCCAGCAGCTGGGACCTCCTCTCTGGAAACACCATATATTTT.